This T cell receptor beta chain is from a study of T cell repertoires in cytomegalovirus infection. MiXCR, applied by TCRdb to the reads, yields one record per CDR3 protein. The profile covers around 280,000 distinct CDR3 sequences, with roughly 15% appearing a single time and around 8.8% taken by the ten largest. This receptor was identified in a human donor in good health (CMV status not recorded). Some clones in this sample may be carry-over from other donors' samples. The source material was PBMCs.

CDR3 amino acids: CASGKRDTGELFF. As DNA, the CDR3 is TGTGCCAGCGGGAAGCGGGACACCGGGGAGCTGTTTTTT. The chain has TRBV6-1 and TRBJ2-2; tentative D call: TRBD2 (6 bases). CDR1 MNHNS and CDR2 SASEGT come from the germline V gene. V shed 8 bases and J shed 3 bases, with 10 bases lying between them. The CDR3 has 13 residues.